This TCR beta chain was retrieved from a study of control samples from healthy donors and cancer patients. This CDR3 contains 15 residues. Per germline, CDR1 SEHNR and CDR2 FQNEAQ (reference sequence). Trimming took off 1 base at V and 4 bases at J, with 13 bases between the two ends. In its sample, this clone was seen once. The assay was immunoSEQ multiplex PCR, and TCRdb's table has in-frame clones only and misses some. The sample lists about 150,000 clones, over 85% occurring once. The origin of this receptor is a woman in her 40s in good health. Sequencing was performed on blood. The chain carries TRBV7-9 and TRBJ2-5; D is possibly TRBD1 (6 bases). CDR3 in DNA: TGTGCCAGCAGCTTAGTGCAGGGGCTCAGAGAGACCCAGTACTTC. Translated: CASSLVQGLRETQYF.